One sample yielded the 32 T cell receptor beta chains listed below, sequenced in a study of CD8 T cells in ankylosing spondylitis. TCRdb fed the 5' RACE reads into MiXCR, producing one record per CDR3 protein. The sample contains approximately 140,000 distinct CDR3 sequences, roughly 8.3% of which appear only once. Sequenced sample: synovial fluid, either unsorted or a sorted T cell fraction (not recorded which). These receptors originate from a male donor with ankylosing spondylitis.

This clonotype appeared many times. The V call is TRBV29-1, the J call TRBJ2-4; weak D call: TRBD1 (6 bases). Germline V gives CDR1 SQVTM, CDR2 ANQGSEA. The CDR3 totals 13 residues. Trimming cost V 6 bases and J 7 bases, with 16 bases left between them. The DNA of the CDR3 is TGCAGCGTGAGGGGGACGGGGCGGAACATTCAGTACTTC. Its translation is CSVRGTGRNIQYF.

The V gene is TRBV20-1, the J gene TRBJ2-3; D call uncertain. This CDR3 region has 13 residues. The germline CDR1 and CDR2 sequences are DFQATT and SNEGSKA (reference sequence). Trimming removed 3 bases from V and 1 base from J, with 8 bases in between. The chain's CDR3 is CSARWVGTDTQYF. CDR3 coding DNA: TGCAGTGCTAGGTGGGTCGGCACAGATACGCAGTATTTT.

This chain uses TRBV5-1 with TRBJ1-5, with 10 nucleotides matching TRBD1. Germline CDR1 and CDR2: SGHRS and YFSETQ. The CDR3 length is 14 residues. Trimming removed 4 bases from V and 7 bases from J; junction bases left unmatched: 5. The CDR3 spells CASSVGTGAQPQHF. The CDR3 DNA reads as TGCGCCAGCAGCGTCGGGACAGGGGCCCAGCCCCAGCATTTT.

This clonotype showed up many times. In DNA, the CDR3 is TGCAGTGCTAGAGAACAGAACGCGGCTGGCTACACCTTC. Encoded protein: CSAREQNAAGYTF. V is TRBV20-1 and J is TRBJ1-2; no reliable D call. V was shortened by 0 bases and J by 7 bases, with 12 bases between the two germline ends. Germline CDR1 and CDR2: DFQATT and SNEGSKA (reference sequence). The CDR3 consists of 13 residues.

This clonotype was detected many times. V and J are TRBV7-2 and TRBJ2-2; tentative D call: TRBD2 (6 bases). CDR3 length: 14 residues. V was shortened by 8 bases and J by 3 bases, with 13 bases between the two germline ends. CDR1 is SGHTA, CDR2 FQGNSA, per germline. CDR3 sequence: CASRAGPDTGELFF. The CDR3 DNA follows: TGTGCCAGCCGTGCGGGACCTGACACCGGGGAGCTGTTTTTT.

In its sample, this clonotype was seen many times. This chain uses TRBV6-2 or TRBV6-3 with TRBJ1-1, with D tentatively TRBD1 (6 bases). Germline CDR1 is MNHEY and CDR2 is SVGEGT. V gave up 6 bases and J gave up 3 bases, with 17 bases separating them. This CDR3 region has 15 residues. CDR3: CASSKKRSGDTEAFF. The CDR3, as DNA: TGTGCCAGCAGCAAGAAACGGTCAGGGGACACTGAAGCTTTCTTT.

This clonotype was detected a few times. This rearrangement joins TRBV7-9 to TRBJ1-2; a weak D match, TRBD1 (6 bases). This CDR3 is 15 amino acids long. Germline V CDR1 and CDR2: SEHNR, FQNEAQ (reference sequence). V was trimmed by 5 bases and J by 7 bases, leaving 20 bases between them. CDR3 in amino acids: CASSPPATGLSGYTF. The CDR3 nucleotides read TGTGCCAGCAGCCCGCCGGCGACAGGACTCAGTGGCTACACCTTC.

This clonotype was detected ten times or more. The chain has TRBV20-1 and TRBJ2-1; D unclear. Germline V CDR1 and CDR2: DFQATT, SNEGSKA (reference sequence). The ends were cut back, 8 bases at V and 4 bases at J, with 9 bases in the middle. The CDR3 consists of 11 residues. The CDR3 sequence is CSPIKYNEQFF. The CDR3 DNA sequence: TGCAGTCCCATTAAATACAATGAGCAGTTCTTC.

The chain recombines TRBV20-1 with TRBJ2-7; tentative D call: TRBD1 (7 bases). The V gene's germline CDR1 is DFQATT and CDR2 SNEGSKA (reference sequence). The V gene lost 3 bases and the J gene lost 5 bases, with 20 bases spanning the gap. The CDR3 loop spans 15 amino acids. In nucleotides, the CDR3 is TGCAGTGCTAGCCTAGGAGGGGGCGATGGCCACGAGCAGTACTTC. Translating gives CSASLGGGDGHEQYF.

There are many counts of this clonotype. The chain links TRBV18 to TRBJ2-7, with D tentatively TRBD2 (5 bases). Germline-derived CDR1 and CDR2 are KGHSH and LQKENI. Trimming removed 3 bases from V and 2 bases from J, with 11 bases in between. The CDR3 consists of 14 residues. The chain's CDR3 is CASSPPGSPYEQYF. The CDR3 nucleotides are TGTGCCAGCTCACCCCCGGGGAGTCCCTACGAGCAGTACTTC. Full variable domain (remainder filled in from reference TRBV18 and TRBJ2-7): NAGVMQNPRHLVRRRGQEARLRCSPMKGHSHVYWYRQLPEEGLKFMVYLQKENIIDESGMPKERFSAEFPKEGPSILRIQQVVRGDSAAYFCASSPPGSPYEQYFGPGTRLTVT.

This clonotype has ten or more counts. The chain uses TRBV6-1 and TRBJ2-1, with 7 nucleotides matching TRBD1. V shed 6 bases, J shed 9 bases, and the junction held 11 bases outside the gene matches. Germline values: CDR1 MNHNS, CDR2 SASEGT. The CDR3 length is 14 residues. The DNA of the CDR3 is TGTGCCAGCAGGATCGACAGGGAACGGCCTGAGCAGTTCTTC. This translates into CASRIDRERPEQFF.

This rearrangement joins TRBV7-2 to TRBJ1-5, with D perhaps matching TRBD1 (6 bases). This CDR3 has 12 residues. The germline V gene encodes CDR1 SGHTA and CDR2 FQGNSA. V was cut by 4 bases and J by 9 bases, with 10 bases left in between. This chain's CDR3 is CASSSTGWPQHF. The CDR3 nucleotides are TGTGCCAGCAGCTCCACAGGGTGGCCCCAGCATTTT.

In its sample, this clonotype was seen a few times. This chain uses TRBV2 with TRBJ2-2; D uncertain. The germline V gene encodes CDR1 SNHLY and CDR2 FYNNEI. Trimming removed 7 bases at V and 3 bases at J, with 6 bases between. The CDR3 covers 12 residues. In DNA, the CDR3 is TGTGCCAGCACGGTACACACCGGGGAGCTGTTTTTT. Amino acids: CASTVHTGELFF.

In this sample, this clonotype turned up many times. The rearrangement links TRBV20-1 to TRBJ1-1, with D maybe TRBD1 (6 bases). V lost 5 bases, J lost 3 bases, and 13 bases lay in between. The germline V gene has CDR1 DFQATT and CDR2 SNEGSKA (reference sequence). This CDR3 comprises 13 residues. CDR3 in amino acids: CSAPGEGDTEAFF. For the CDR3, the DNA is TGCAGTGCTCCCGGGGAGGGGGACACTGAAGCTTTCTTT.

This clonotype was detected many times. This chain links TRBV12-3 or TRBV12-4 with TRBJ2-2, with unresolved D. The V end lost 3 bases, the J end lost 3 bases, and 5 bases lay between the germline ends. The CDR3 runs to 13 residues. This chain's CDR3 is CASSLRYTGELFF. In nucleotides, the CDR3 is TGTGCCAGCAGTTTGCGGTACACCGGGGAGCTGTTTTTT.

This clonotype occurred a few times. The DNA for the CDR3 is TGCAGTGCCCCTAGGGGACTAGCGGGAGTAGACGAGCAGTACTTC. It specifies CSAPRGLAGVDEQYF. This sequence joins TRBV20-1 and TRBJ2-7; 14 positions agree with TRBD2. Germline assignment: CDR1 DFQATT and CDR2 SNEGSKA (reference sequence). V dropped 6 bases and J dropped 5; count of bases not matched to a gene: 9. This CDR3 has 15 residues.

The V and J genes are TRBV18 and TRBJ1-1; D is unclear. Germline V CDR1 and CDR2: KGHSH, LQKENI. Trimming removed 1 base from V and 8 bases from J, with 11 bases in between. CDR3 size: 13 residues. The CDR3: CASSPRRPWEAFF. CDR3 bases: TGTGCCAGCTCACCACGGAGGCCTTGGGAAGCTTTCTTT. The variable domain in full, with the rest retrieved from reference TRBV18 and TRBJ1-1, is NAGVMQNPRHLVRRRGQEARLRCSPMKGHSHVYWYRQLPEEGLKFMVYLQKENIIDESGMPKERFSAEFPKEGPSILRIQQVVRGDSAAYFCASSPRRPWEAFFGQGTRLTVV.

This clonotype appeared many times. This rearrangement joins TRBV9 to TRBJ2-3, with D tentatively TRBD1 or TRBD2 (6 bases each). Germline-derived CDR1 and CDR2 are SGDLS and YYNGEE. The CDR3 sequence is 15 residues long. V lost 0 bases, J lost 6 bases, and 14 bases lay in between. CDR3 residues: CASSVEGGHTDTQYF. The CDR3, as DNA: TGTGCCAGCAGCGTAGAGGGGGGTCACACGGATACGCAGTATTTT.

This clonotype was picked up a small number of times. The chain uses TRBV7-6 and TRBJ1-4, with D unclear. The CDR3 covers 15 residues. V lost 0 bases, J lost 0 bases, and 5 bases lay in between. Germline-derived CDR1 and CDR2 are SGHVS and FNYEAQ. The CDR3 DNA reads TGTGCCAGCAGCTTAGCGCGCACAACTAATGAAAAACTGTTTTTT. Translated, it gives CASSLARTTNEKLFF.

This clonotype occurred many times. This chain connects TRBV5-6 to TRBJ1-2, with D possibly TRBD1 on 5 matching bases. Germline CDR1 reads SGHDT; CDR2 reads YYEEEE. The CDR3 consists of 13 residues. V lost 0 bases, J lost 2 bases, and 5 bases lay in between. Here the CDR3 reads CASSLDRNYGYTF. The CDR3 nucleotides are TGTGCCAGCAGCTTGGACAGGAACTATGGCTACACCTTC. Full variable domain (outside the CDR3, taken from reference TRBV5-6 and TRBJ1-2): DAGVTQSPTHLIKTRGQQVTLRCSPKSGHDTVSWYQQALGQGPQFIFQYYEEEERQRGNFPDRFSGHQFPNYSSELNVNALLLGDSALYLCASSLDRNYGYTFGSGTRLTVV.

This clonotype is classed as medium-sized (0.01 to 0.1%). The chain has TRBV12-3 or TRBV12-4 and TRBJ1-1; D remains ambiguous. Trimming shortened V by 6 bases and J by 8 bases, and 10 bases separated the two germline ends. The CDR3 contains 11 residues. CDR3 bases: TGTGCCAGCAGCAGAACAGCGGAAGCTTTCTTT. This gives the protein CASSRTAEAFF.

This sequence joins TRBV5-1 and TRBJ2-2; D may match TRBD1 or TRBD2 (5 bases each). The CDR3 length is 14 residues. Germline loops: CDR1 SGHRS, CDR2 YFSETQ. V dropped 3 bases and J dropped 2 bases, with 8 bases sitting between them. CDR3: CASSWDPNTGELFF. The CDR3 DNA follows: TGCGCCAGCAGCTGGGACCCCAACACCGGGGAGCTGTTTTTT.

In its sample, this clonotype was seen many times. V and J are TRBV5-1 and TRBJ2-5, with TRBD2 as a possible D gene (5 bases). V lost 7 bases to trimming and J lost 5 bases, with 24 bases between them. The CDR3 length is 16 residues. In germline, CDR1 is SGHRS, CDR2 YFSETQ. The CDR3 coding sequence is TGCGCCAGCGGAATAAGCGGTAACGTGCTGGTGGAGACCCAGTACTTC. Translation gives CASGISGNVLVETQYF.

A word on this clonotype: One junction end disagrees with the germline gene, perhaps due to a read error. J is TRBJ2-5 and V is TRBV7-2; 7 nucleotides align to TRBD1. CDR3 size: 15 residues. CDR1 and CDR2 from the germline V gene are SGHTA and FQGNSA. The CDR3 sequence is CASSFGTALQETQYF. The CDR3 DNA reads TGTGCTAGCAGCTTCGGGACAGCGCTACAAGAGACCCAGTACTTC.

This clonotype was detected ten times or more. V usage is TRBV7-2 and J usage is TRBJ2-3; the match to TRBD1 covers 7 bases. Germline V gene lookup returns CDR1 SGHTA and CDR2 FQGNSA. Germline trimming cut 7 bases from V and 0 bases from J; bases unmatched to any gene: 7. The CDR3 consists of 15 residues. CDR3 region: CASNGQVLSTDTQYF. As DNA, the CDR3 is TGTGCCAGCAACGGACAGGTTCTGAGCACAGATACGCAGTATTTT.

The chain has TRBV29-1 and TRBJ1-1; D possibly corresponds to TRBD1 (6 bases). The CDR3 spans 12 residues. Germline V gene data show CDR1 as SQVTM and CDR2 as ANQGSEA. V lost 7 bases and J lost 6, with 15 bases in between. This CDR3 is CSALQGQAEAFF. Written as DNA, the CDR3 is TGCAGCGCCCTACAGGGACAAGCTGAAGCTTTCTTT.

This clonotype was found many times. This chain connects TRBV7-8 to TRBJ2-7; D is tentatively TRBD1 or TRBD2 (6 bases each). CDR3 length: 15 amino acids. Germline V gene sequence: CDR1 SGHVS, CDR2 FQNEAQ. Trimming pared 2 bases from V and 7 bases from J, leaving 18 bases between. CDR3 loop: CASSLLWGARAEQYF. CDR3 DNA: TGTGCCAGCAGCTTATTATGGGGGGCCAGAGCTGAGCAGTACTTC. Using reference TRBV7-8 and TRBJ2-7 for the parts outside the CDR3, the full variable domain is GAGVSQSPRYKVAKRGQDVALRCDPISGHVSLFWYQQALGQGPEFLTYFQNEAQLDKSGLPSDRFFAERPEGSVSTLKIQRTQQEDSAVYLCASSLLWGARAEQYFGPGTRLTVT.

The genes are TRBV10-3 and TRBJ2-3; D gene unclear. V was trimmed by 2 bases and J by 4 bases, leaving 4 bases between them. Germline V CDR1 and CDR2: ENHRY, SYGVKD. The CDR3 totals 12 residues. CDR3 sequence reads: CAISEGSDTQYF. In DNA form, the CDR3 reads TGTGCCATCAGTGAGGGATCAGATACGCAGTATTTT.

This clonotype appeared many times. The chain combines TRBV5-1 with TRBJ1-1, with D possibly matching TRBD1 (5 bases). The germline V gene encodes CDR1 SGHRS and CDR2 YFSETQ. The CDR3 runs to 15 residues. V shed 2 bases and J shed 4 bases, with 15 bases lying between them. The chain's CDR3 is CASSFYQGGSTEAFF. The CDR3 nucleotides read TGCGCCAGCAGCTTTTACCAGGGAGGGAGCACTGAAGCTTTCTTT.

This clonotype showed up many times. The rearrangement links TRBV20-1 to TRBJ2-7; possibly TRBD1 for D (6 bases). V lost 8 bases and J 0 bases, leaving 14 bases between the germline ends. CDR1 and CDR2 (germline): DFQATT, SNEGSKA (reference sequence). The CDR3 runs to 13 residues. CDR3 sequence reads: CSLYRDTSYEQYF. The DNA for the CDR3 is TGCAGTCTTTACCGGGACACCTCCTACGAGCAGTACTTC.

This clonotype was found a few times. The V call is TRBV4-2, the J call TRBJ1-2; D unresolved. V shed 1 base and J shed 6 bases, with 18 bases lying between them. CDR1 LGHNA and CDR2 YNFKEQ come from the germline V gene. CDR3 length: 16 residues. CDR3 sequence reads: CASSQAEGRGWNGYTF. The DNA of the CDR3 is TGTGCCAGCAGCCAAGCTGAGGGTCGGGGTTGGAATGGCTACACCTTC.

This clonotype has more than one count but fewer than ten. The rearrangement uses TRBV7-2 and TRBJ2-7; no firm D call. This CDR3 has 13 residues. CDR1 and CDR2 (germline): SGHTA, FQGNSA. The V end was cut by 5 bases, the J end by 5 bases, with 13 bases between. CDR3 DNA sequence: TGTGCCAGCAGCATTAATGGAGATAACGAGCAGTACTTC. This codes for CASSINGDNEQYF.